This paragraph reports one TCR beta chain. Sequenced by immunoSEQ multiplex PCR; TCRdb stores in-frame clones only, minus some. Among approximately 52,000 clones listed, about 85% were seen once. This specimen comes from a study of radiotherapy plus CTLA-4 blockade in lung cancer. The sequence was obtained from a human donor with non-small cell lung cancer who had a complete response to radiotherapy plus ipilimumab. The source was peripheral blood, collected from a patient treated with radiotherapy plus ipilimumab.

The CDR3 spells CASSLTSGSTDTQYF. The CDR3 DNA reads TGCGCCAGCAGCTTGACTAGCGGTAGCACAGATACGCAGTATTTT. The genes are TRBV5-1 and TRBJ2-3; 8 bases are shared with TRBD2. J lost 0 bases, V lost 1 base, and 1 base had no gene match. The CDR3 loop spans 15 amino acids. From germline, CDR1 is SGHRS and CDR2 YFSETQ.